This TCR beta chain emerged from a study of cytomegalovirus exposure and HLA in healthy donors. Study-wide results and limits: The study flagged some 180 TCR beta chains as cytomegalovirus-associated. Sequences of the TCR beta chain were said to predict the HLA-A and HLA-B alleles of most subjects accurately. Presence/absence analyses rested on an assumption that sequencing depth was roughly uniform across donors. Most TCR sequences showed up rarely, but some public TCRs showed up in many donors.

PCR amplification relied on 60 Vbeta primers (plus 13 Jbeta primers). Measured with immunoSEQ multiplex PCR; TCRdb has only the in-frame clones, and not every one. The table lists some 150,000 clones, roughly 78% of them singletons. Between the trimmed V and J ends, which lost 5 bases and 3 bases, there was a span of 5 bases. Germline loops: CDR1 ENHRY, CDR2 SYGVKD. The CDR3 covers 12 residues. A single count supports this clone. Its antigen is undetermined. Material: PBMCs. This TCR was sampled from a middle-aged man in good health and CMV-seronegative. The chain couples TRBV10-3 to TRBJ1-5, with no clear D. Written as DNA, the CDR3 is TGTGCCATCAGTCCCTCCAATCAGCCCCAGCATTTT. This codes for CAISPSNQPQHF.